The source of this T cell receptor beta chain is a study of T cell responses to AZD1222 COVID-19 vaccine. Method: immunoSEQ multiplex PCR; TCRdb's copy keeps in-frame clones and lacks some. The table shows 100,000 to 130,000 clones, with just over 85% occurring only once. This clonotype was obtained from an adult in good health. The material was peripheral blood, obtained on day 0 of AZD1222 vaccination.

The CDR3 region has the DNA TGTGCCAGCAGTGCGGGACTAGCGACCAATGAGCAGTTCTTC. Translated: CASSAGLATNEQFF. The rearrangement links TRBV2 to TRBJ2-1; 10 bases match TRBD2. V was pared by 4 bases and J by 6 bases, with 3 bases of the junction left unmatched. CDR1 and CDR2 (germline): SNHLY, FYNNEI. The CDR3 spans 14 residues.